These 9 T cell receptor beta chains came from one sample sequenced in a study of cytomegalovirus exposure and HLA in healthy donors. Use of 60 Vbeta and 13 Jbeta primers characterized the PCR. The assay was immunoSEQ multiplex PCR, and TCRdb's table has in-frame clones only and misses some. The data hold some 160,000 clones, with around 77% observed a single time. Sequenced: PBMCs. These receptors originate from a woman in her twenties or thirties in good health and CMV-seronegative.

The chain employs TRBV19 and TRBJ2-2, with 9 bases aligning to TRBD1. Trimming cost V 7 bases and J 7 bases; bases outside gene matches: 4. The CDR3 is 13 amino acids. The germline CDR1 and CDR2 sequences are LNHDA and SQIVND (reference sequence). CDR3 nucleotides: TGTGCCAGTACAGTGACAGGGGGCGGGGAGCTGTTTTTT. Amino acid sequence: CASTVTGGGELFF. The full variable domain, in which reference TRBV19 and TRBJ2-2 provide the parts outside the CDR3, is DGGITQSPKYLFRKEGQNVTLSCEQNLNHDAMYWYRQDPGQGLRLIYYSQIVNDFQKGDIAEGYSVSREKKESFPLTVTSAQKNPTAFYLCASTVTGGGELFFGEGSRLTVL.

The CDR3 region has the DNA TGTGCCAGCAGTTACCAGGGATCTGGAAACACCATATATTTT. Its protein product is CASSYQGSGNTIYF. The chain recombines TRBV6-6 with TRBJ1-3, with D possibly being TRBD1 (5 bases). The CDR3 consists of 14 residues. Trimming shortened V by 2 bases and J by 1 base, and 6 bases separated the two germline ends. Germline CDR1 is MNHNY and CDR2 is SVGAGI (reference sequence).

This clone was recorded a few times. V usage is TRBV20-1 and J usage is TRBJ2-7; D ambiguous. The germline V and J ends were trimmed by 7 bases and 0 bases, with 7 bases remaining between them. The germline gives CDR1 DFQATT, CDR2 SNEGSKA (reference sequence). The CDR3 contains 11 residues. This chain's CDR3 is CSVVRSYEQYF. The CDR3 bases are TGCAGTGTCGTCCGCTCCTACGAGCAGTACTTC.

The rearrangement uses TRBV5-6 and TRBJ2-5; maybe TRBD2 (7 bases). Germline CDR1 is SGHDT and CDR2 is YYEEEE. The ends were cut back, 1 base at V and 5 bases at J, with 12 bases in the middle. CDR3 length equals 14 residues. This CDR3 reads CASSLRGAYETQYF. In nucleotides, the CDR3 is TGTGCCAGCAGCTTGCGGGGGGCGTACGAGACCCAGTACTTC.

V gene TRBV18 combines with J gene TRBJ2-7; the match to TRBD1 covers 8 bases. The CDR3 runs to 16 residues. CDR1 KGHSH and CDR2 LQKENI come from the germline V gene. The junction had 5 bases not matched to a gene; V was cut back by 1 base and J by 0 bases. CDR3 region: CASSPRTTGGSYEQYF. The CDR3 bases are TGTGCCAGCTCACCACGTACTACAGGGGGCTCCTACGAGCAGTACTTC.

The V and J genes are TRBV19 and TRBJ2-7, with 8 bases that match TRBD1. Unmatched junction bases numbered 9, after V lost 3 bases and J lost 5 bases. The CDR3 totals 15 residues. Germline CDR1 and CDR2: LNHDA and SQIVND (reference sequence). The CDR3 sequence is CASSIDRGFSHEQYF. The DNA of the CDR3 is TGTGCCAGTAGTATCGACAGGGGATTTTCCCACGAGCAGTACTTC.

This clone came up once. The chain carries TRBV19 and TRBJ1-3, with no clear D. V was cut by 8 bases and J by 0 bases, with 14 bases left in between. This CDR3 is built from 15 residues. The germline gives CDR1 LNHDA, CDR2 SQIVND (reference sequence). The CDR3 is CASSAQISSGNTIYF. The CDR3 DNA is TGTGCCAGTTCTGCACAGATCTCCTCTGGAAACACCATATATTTT.

This chain links TRBV4-2 with TRBJ2-4, with TRBD1 matching 9 bases. Trimming cost V 0 bases and J 6 bases; bases outside gene matches: 6. CDR3 size: 16 residues. Germline lookup yields CDR1 LGHNA and CDR2 YNFKEQ. In DNA, the CDR3 is TGTGCCAGCAGCCAAGAGCCCGGGACAGGGAGAAACATTCAGTACTTC. Translated: CASSQEPGTGRNIQYF.

A few counts support this clone. The chain carries TRBV5-1 and TRBJ2-7; unclear D gene. CDR3 length equals 15 residues. Germline loops: CDR1 SGHRS, CDR2 YFSETQ. Deletions cut 1 base from V and 3 bases from J, with 14 bases between. The CDR3 reads CASSLTLRFGYEQYF. The CDR3 DNA follows: TGCGCCAGCAGCTTGACCCTCAGGTTCGGCTACGAGCAGTACTTC.